Given below is one T cell receptor beta chain in context. Its target is not known. Findings of the study overall: The larger-cohort validation was restricted to a single TCR beta V-J rearrangement rather than whole repertoires. In terms of TCR gene usage, tumor memory CD4+ T cells clustered together with blood and lymph node memory CD4+ cells, as well as with lymph node naive CD4+ cells.

Full-length variable regions came from constant-region reverse primers plus semi-nested Nested Universal Primer A PCR. TCRdb passed the 5' RACE reads through MiXCR, listing each CDR3 protein once. The sample lists approximately 50,000 distinct CDR3 sequences; more than 25% were seen once. Cells sorted as Tregs were CD4+, CD25+ and CD127-/low. The length of the CDR3 is 16 residues. Germline trimming cut 6 bases from V and 7 bases from J; bases unmatched to any gene: 13. V usage is TRBV12-3 or TRBV12-4 and J usage is TRBJ2-1; 9 nucleotides align to TRBD2. This receptor was taken from a female donor with breast cancer. The specimen was tumor-infiltrating Tregs sorted from the breast tumor. The CDR3 here is CASRSCGGASWNEQFF. The CDR3 bases are TGTGCCAGCAGATCTTGCGGGGGGGCGTCTTGGAATGAGCAGTTCTTC.